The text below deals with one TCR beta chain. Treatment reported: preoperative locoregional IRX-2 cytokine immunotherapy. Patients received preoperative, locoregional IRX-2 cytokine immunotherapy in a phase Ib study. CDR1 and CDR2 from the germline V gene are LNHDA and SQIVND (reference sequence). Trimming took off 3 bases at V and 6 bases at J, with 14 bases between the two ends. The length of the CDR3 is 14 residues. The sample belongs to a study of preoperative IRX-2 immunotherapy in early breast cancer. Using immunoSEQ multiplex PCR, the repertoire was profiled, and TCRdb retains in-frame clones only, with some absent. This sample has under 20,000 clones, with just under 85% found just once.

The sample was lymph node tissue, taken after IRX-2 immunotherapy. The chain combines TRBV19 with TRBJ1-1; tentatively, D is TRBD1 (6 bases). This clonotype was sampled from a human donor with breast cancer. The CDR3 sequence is CASSITGYRSEAFF. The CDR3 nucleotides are TGTGCCAGTAGTATTACAGGGTATCGGTCTGAAGCTTTCTTT.